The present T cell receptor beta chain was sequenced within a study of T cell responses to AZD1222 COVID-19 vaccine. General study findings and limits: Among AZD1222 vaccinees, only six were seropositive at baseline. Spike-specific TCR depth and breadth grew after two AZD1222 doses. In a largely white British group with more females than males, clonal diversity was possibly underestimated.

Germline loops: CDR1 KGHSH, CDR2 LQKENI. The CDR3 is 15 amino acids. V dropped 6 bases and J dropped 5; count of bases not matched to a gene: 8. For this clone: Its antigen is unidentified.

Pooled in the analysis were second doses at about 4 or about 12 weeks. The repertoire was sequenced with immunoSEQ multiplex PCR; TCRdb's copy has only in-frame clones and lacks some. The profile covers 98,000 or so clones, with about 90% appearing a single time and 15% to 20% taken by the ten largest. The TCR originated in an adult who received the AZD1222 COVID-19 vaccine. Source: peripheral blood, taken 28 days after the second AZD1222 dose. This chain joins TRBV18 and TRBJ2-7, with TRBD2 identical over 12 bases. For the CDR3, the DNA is TGTGCCAGCTCGCCGACTAGCGGGAGATTAAACGAGCAGTACTTC. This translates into CASSPTSGRLNEQYF.